The T cell receptor beta chain described here comes from a study of regulatory T cells in long-lasting Graves disease. CDR1 is SQVTM, CDR2 ANQGSEA, per germline. There are 14 residues in the CDR3. Unmatched junction bases numbered 8, after V lost 3 bases and J lost 4 bases. Building the TCR beta libraries relied on iRepertoire HTBI primers, and CDR3 regions underwent Arm-PCR. TCRdb reprocessed the multiplex PCR reads via MiXCR and lists one record per CDR3 protein. Of 500,000 or so distinct CDR3 sequences listed, 14% are singletons. Time point defined: newly diagnosed GD, antithyroid drugs for less than 3 months. Researchers made the TCR library from RNA that was extracted from PBMCs. A further study also used this sample, focusing on T cells in Graves' hyperthyroidism and ophthalmopathy. That work contributes: Ophthalmopathy cases were set apart from stable hyperthyroidism by a 13 V-J model.

Sample: peripheral blood mononuclear cells (PBMCs), taken at new diagnosis, from a patient treated with antithyroid drugs. The source of this sequence is a woman between 50 and 59 years old with Graves disease. The chain is built from TRBV29-1 and TRBJ2-5, with 7 bases identical to TRBD2. The CDR3 DNA sequence: TGCAGCGTTGAGGAATTCGGGGGGTCAGAGACCCAGTACTTC. It is translated as CSVEEFGGSETQYF.